This TCR beta chain appears in the sequencing data of a study of shared clonotypes between healthy human individuals. About 200 ng DNA, approximately 30,000 T cell genomes, went into each sorted-subset replicate PCR. Sequenced by immunoSEQ multiplex PCR; TCRdb stores in-frame clones only, minus some. Of about a million clones in the sample, roughly 80% were seen once. CD4+ cells were split into CD45RA+ naive and CD45RA-negative memory subsets. The germline V and J ends were trimmed by 3 bases and 3 bases, with 22 bases remaining between them. The CDR3 loop spans 17 amino acids. The germline V gene has CDR1 SGHKS and CDR2 YYEKEE (reference sequence). The study's findings and limits: Blood alone was sampled, and tissue repertoires likely differ.

With respect to this clone: Its antigen is currently unknown.

This receptor was taken from a young man in good health. Some clones in this sample may be carry-over from other donors' samples. Sequencing was performed on memory CD4+ T cells from PBMCs. Subset defined: CD45RA-negative fraction. This rearrangement joins TRBV5-5 to TRBJ2-7, with D possibly being TRBD1 (6 bases). The CDR3 spells CASSWAPQGPLSYEQYF. CDR3 bases: TGTGCCAGCAGCTGGGCCCCACAGGGCCCCTTGAGCTACGAGCAGTACTTC.